The 24 T cell receptor beta chains below were found in one sample sequenced in a study of CXCR3-negative and CXCR3-positive naive CD8 T cells. General study results and limits: Naive cells that were CXCR3-positive had more hydrophobic TRB CDR3s (compared with CXCR3-negative naive cells).

The authors made the TRB cDNA libraries by 5' RACE using UMI labels. One entry per CDR3 protein, without DNA, is what TCRdb gives after re-calling the 5' RACE reads. The sample table sets out 130,000 to 150,000 distinct CDR3 sequences. The antigens these receptors bind are not known. The source material was naive CXCR3+ CD8+ T cells from blood. Regarding subset: CD45RO-CCR7+CD27+CD95- naive CD8+ T cells expressing CXCR3 (TNR3+). These TCRs come from a human donor in good health. Some clones in this sample may be carry-over from other donors' samples.

This rearrangement joins TRBV6-2 or TRBV6-3 to TRBJ2-3. CDR3 length equals 13 residues. The germline V gene encodes CDR1 MNHEY and CDR2 SVGEGT. This CDR3 is CASTLLSTDTQYF.

The chain is built from TRBV2 and TRBJ2-1; the TCRdb D gene call, TRBD1, has no DNA to confirm it. Germline CDR1 is SNHLY and CDR2 is FYNNEI. The CDR3 is 14 amino acids. The CDR3 spells CASIRDRADNEQFF.

The chain couples TRBV4-2 to TRBJ2-7. Germline V gene sequence: CDR1 LGHNA, CDR2 YNFKEQ. The CDR3 is 15 amino acids. The CDR3 loop is CASSQGFPSPNEQYF.

The V and J genes are TRBV12-3 or TRBV12-4 and TRBJ2-4; TCRdb lists TRBD1, though no DNA is available to test this call. This CDR3 spans 16 amino acids. CDR3 region: CASSPGRGASKNIRYF.

This sequence joins TRBV29-1 and TRBJ1-1. CDR1 is SQVTM, CDR2 ANQGSEA, per germline. The CDR3 length is 13 residues. CDR3 region: CSVEWGEDTEAFF.

This rearrangement joins TRBV7-6 to TRBJ2-7; TCRdb gives TRBD1 as the D gene, but with no DNA this cannot be confirmed. CDR1 is SGHVS and CDR2 is FNYEAQ in the germline V gene. The CDR3 totals 15 residues. CDR3 region: CASSSGPQLGYEQYF.

The rearrangement uses TRBV27 and TRBJ1-1; the D gene TCRdb calls, TRBD1, cannot be checked with no DNA. Germline V gene sequence: CDR1 MNHEY, CDR2 SMNVEV (reference sequence). The CDR3 contains 15 residues. The CDR3 here is CASSSYRIEETEAFF.

The rearrangement joins TRBV5-4 to TRBJ2-1; TCRdb names TRBD1, which stays unverified in the absence of DNA. The germline gives CDR1 SGHNT, CDR2 YYREEE (reference sequence). CDR3 length: 15 amino acids. The CDR3 here is CASSRGSSSYNEQFF.

The chain is built from TRBV12-3 or TRBV12-4 and TRBJ2-7; without DNA, the TCRdb call of TRBD1 cannot be checked. This CDR3 region has 14 residues. The CDR3 reads CASSPGHGPYEQYF.

J is TRBJ2-5 and V is TRBV6-5; TCRdb proposes TRBD1, but this gene call is untestable without DNA. The CDR3 is 17 residues long. The germline gives CDR1 MNHEY, CDR2 SVGAGI. This CDR3 is CASSYSMGQAQRETQYF.

The chain employs TRBV11-2 and TRBJ2-3; the D call from TCRdb, TRBD2, cannot be confirmed without DNA. Looked up from germline, CDR1 is SGHAT and CDR2 is FQNNGV. The CDR3 is made up of 13 amino acids. CDR3 region: CACLATSTDTQYF.

V is TRBV12-5 and J is TRBJ2-2. The CDR3 sequence is 17 residues long. Per germline, CDR1 LGHNT and CDR2 FRNRAP. CDR3 sequence reads: CASGLAPSYLVPGELFF.

This chain connects TRBV18 to TRBJ2-5. CDR3 size: 15 residues. Germline CDR1 and CDR2: KGHSH and LQKENI. CDR3 sequence reads: CASSPLRSTQETQYF.

The chain combines TRBV29-1 with TRBJ2-7. CDR1 SQVTM and CDR2 ANQGSEA come from the germline V gene. The CDR3 is 12 residues long. The CDR3 spells CSVEQDGYEQYF.

The rearrangement links TRBV7-9 to TRBJ2-7; lacking DNA, the TRBD2 call made by TCRdb goes unchecked. This CDR3 has 14 residues. Germline V gene data show CDR1 as SEHNR and CDR2 as FQNEAQ (reference sequence). The chain's CDR3 is CASSLRPEVYEQYF. The variable domain in full, with the rest retrieved from reference TRBV7-9 and TRBJ2-7, is DTGVSQNPRHKITKRGQNVTFRCDPISEHNRLYWYRQTLGQGPEFLTYFQNEAQLEKSRLLSDRFSAERPKGSFSTLEIQRTEQGDSAMYLCASSLRPEVYEQYFGPGTRLTVT.

The V and J genes are TRBV7-2 and TRBJ2-7; there is no DNA to check the TCRdb D call of TRBD1. The germline V gene has CDR1 SGHTA and CDR2 FQGNSA. This CDR3 is built from 14 residues. The CDR3 is CASSFSGQNYEQYF.

The chain couples TRBV12-5 to TRBJ1-1. The CDR3 covers 14 residues. Germline V gene lookup returns CDR1 LGHNT and CDR2 FRNRAP. This CDR3 reads CASGLGLGNTEAFF.

The J gene is TRBJ1-1, the V gene TRBV28. The V gene's germline CDR1 is MDHEN and CDR2 SYDVKM. The CDR3 has 19 amino acids. The CDR3 spells CASSFPPPASERMNTEAFF.

The rearrangement uses TRBV28 and TRBJ2-1; TCRdb designates TRBD2, a call that cannot be tested without DNA. Looked up from germline, CDR1 is MDHEN and CDR2 is SYDVKM. The CDR3 consists of 15 residues. The CDR3 protein is CASSFRDFSYNEQFF.

The chain links TRBV2 to TRBJ2-1; the TCRdb D gene call, TRBD1, has no DNA to confirm it. CDR3 length: 15 amino acids. Germline values: CDR1 SNHLY, CDR2 FYNNEI. The CDR3 is CASSEGDRGYNEQFF.

The chain carries TRBV28 and TRBJ1-2. The CDR3 is made up of 12 amino acids. Germline values: CDR1 MDHEN, CDR2 SYDVKM. This CDR3 reads CASNWAAYGYTF.

V and J are TRBV4-3 and TRBJ1-3. Germline values: CDR1 LGHNA, CDR2 YSLEER. CDR3 length: 15 amino acids. The chain's CDR3 is CASSQGQSSGNTIYF.

The rearrangement uses TRBV6-5 and TRBJ1-1; without DNA, the TCRdb call of TRBD1 cannot be checked. The CDR3 runs 13 residues. Germline V gene sequence: CDR1 MNHEY, CDR2 SVGAGI. CDR3 amino acids: CASTGQGSTEAFF.

V and J are TRBV7-3 and TRBJ2-7; TCRdb's assignment of TRBD2 cannot be checked, as there is no DNA. Germline CDR1 SGHTA, CDR2 FQGTGA. This CDR3 has 15 residues. The CDR3 region is CASSLAGGPSYEQYF.